This T cell receptor (beta chain) was retrieved from a study of blood T cell repertoires in COVID-19. Study-level background: The origin of the acute and convalescent COVID-19 samples was the United States, Italy and Spain. From T cells, B-cell-depleted T cells, or PBMCs came the material, which was cDNA or gDNA.

The CDR3 contains 13 residues. Germline V gene sequence: CDR1 SQVTM, CDR2 ANQGSEA. The ends were cut back, 2 bases at V and 5 bases at J, with 12 bases in the middle. In the authors' methods: Amplification from reference gene primers served as the basis for estimated nucleated cell counts. Here immunoSEQ multiplex PCR was the method, and the copy in TCRdb shows in-frame clones only, minus some. The D gene and trimming were derived from the DNA, and the V and J assignments and clone size from that table. The repertoire includes approximately 67,000 clones, around 90% of them detected once, and less than 6% sits in the top ten.

The chain links TRBV29-1 to TRBJ2-5; tentative D call: TRBD2 (5 bases). This TCR was sampled from an older woman with active COVID-19. Material for sequencing was peripheral blood. In nucleotides, the CDR3 is TGCAGCGTTGAACGGGGTCCTCCCGAGACCCAGTACTTC. Translated, it gives CSVERGPPETQYF.